This TCR beta chain was sequenced for a study of neoadjuvant anti-PD-1 for oral cavity cancer. Findings of the study overall: Treg/Th17 ratio rose with pretreatment blood and fell with post-treatment tumor TCRbeta clonality.

No culture or expansion preceded analysis of these blood cells. V lost 0 bases, J lost 0 bases, and 8 bases lay in between. Germline lookup yields CDR1 LNHNV and CDR2 YYDKDF (reference sequence). The CDR3 sequence is 15 residues long. The data were produced by immunoSEQ multiplex PCR, yet TCRdb's version contains in-frame clones alone and is incomplete. The top ten hold 2.5% to 3.5% of the sample, which has over 80,000 clones, under 90% seen once. This clone was seen more than once but under ten times. Its target is unknown. The sample consisted of PBMCs, taken before nivolumab (anti-PD-1) treatment. The receptor's source is a person aged 35 to 85 with oral cavity squamous cell carcinoma. The gene calls are TRBV15 and TRBJ1-1; TRBD1 is a possible D gene (5 bases). The CDR3 loop is CATSRDKGLNTEAFF. CDR3 bases: TGTGCCACCAGCAGAGATAAGGGGTTGAACACTGAAGCTTTCTTT.